This TCR beta chain was captured by sequencing in a study of blood T cell repertoires in COVID-19. Study summary: Collection of acute and convalescent COVID-19 samples took place in the United States, Italy and Spain.

Produced via immunoSEQ multiplex PCR; TCRdb's table is partial and in-frame only. The sample has some 250,000 clones, approximately 82% seen once. This CDR3 region has 17 residues. Germline CDR1 reads SEHNR; CDR2 reads FQNEAQ (reference sequence). J lost 5 bases, V lost 5 bases, and 15 bases had no gene match. Source material: peripheral blood. This TCR derives from a man aged 30 to 39 who had recovered from COVID-19. The chain is built from TRBV7-9 and TRBJ2-5; 9 positions agree with TRBD2. The DNA for the CDR3 is TGTGCCAGCAGCCTCCGGGTCGCGGGGGGGCCTCTTGAGACCCAGTACTTC. Translated: CASSLRVAGGPLETQYF.